This TCR beta chain comes out of a study of T cell changes during pregnancy in multiple sclerosis. V lost 0 bases to trimming and J lost 9 bases, with 12 bases between them. Looked up from germline, CDR1 is LNHNV and CDR2 is YYDKDF (reference sequence). The CDR3 contains 15 residues. A few counts support this clone. The protocol was immunoSEQ multiplex PCR, while the TCRdb copy is restricted to in-frame clones and leaves out a portion. The sample consists of fewer than 65,000 clones, around 93% of them appearing once. The clonotype comes from a female donor with multiple sclerosis, enrolled in a pregnancy study. The sequences come from CD4+ T cells from peripheral blood mononuclear cells, collected in the first trimester of pregnancy. The V and J genes are TRBV15 and TRBJ1-6, with D possibly TRBD1 on 5 matching bases. This chain's CDR3 is CATSRDKGGGSPLHF. The DNA for the CDR3 is TGTGCCACCAGCAGAGATAAGGGCGGGGGTTCACCCCTCCACTTT.